Only a few counts were recorded for the clone carrying this T cell receptor beta chain. What it binds is not known. One end of the junction varies from germline; a read error may be responsible. The data derive from a study of T cells in Graves' hyperthyroidism and ophthalmopathy. Looking at the study overall: Before treatment of any kind, peripheral blood was taken at initial diagnosis. Points from the study as a whole: Most clonotypes that expanded in the thyroid above 0.001 also showed up in blood.

Germline V gene lookup returns CDR1 MDHEN and CDR2 SYDVKM. The CDR3 spans 15 residues. What was amplified from RNA transcripts were TCR beta CDR3 regions. TCR CDR3 regions were first amplified by RT-PCR with HTBI primers. One entry per CDR3 protein results from TCRdb running MiXCR on the multiplex PCR reads. The data contain hundreds of thousands of distinct CDR3 sequences, roughly 17% of them singletons. The receptor comes from a woman in her 30s with Graves' hyperthyroidism. This chain connects TRBV28 to TRBJ1-5; D gene unclear. What was sequenced was blood. CDR3 sequence reads: CASSSNLRGNQLQHF. DNA of the CDR3: TGTGCCAGCAGTTCAAACCTAAGAGGCAATCAGCTCCAGCATTTT.